This TCR beta chain is drawn from a study of blood T cell repertoires in COVID-19. In the study overall: Acute-phase and convalescent COVID-19 samples originated in the United States, Italy and Spain. PBMCs, B-cell-depleted T cells, or T cells provided the cDNA or gDNA that made up the material.

Original data processing: Reference gene primers were amplified, and this amplification served to estimate nucleated cell counts. Profiled with immunoSEQ multiplex PCR; TCRdb holds only in-frame clones, not every one. The V and J calls and the clone size are those of that table, but D and trimming were determined from the DNA. The table records roughly 250,000 clones, 70% to 90% of them present only once. Germline V gene lookup returns CDR1 SGDLS and CDR2 YYNGEE. The ends lost 1 base at V and 0 bases at J; junction bases unmatched: 3. This CDR3 comprises 16 residues. The sample was peripheral blood. The receptor was derived from a woman aged 40 to 49 who had recovered from COVID-19. The chain uses TRBV9 and TRBJ2-1; 8 nucleotides agree with TRBD1. The CDR3 loop is CASSVYQGASYNEQFF. The CDR3 nucleotides read TGTGCCAGCAGCGTATATCAGGGGGCCTCCTACAATGAGCAGTTCTTC.